Listed here is a single TCR beta chain. Original analysis: Cell counts per sample came from amplifying reference gene primers. The protocol was immunoSEQ multiplex PCR, while the TCRdb copy is restricted to in-frame clones and leaves out a portion. From that table come the V and J calls and clone size; the DNA was used to work out D and trimming. The sample contains about 74,000 clones, just over 85% of which appear only once. The sample is drawn from a study of blood T cell repertoires in COVID-19. Background on the study: Specimens from acute and convalescent COVID-19 originated in the United States, Italy and Spain. PBMCs, B-cell-depleted T cells, or T cells were the source of the cDNA or gDNA that made up the material.

The CDR3 is made up of 16 amino acids. In germline, CDR1 is SGHAT, CDR2 FQNNGV. V gave up 2 bases and J gave up 2 bases; unmatched junction bases: 5. The TCR comes from a woman older than 75 with active or convalescent COVID-19. V gene TRBV11-2 combines with J gene TRBJ2-2; 7 bases agree with TRBD1. Input material: peripheral blood. CDR3 sequence: CASSLIGGANTGELFF. As DNA, the CDR3 is TGTGCCAGCAGCTTAATAGGGGGCGCAAACACCGGGGAGCTGTTTTTT.